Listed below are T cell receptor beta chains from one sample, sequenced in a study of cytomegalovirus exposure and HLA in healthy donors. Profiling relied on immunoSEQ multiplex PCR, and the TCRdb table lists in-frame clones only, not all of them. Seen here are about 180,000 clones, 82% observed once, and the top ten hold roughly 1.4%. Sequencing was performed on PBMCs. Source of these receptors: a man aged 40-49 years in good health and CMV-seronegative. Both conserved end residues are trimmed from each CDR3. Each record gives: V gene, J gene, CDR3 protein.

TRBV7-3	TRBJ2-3	ASSLAPMTSGTDTQY
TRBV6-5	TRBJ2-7	ASSPTAGQVYEQY
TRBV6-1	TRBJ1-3	ASSEPKRRGNTIY
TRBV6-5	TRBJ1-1	ASSYGNLNTEAF
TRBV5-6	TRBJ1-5	ASSLRQAWEQPQH
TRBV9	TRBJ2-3	ASSGSGGGTDTQY
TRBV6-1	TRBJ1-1	ASSERQGTEAF
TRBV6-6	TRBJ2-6	ASSSQGSGANVLT
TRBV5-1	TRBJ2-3	ASSLDQRGGADTQY
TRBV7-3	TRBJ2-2	ASSPKTGTGAGELF
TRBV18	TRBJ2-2	ASSLQTALNTGELF
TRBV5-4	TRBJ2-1	ASSRRLAGYNEQF
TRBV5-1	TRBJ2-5	ASSGTGGQETQY
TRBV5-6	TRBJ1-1	ASSLAGGVNTEAF
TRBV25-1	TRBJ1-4	ASSETASGRFF
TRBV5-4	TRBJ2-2	ASSSRLAGNTGELF
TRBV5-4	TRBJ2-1	ASSFLQGHNEQF
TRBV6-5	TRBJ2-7	ASSYDLGSGQKQY
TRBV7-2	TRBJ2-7	ASSSQGLAGDPYEQY
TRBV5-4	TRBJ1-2	ASSAGSDYGYT
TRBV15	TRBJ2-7	ATSRARQGGYEQY
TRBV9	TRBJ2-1	ASSPRLAQDNEQF
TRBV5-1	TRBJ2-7	ASSLSGLANEQY
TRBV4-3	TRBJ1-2	ASSQSFTGTGGFSYGYT
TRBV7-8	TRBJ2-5	ASSWLAGAQETQY
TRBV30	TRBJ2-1	AWSDSNEQF
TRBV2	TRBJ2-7	ASSVASGTYEQY
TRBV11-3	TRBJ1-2	ASSLNRVMGYT
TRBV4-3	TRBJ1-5	ASSQGGQNQPQH
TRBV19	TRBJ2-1	ASSMGAQYNEQF
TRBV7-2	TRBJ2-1	ASSIGEQGAQF
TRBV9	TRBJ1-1	ASSVDRGDTTEAF
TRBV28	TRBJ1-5	ASSLSGFSNQPQH
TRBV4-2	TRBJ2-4	ASSQEGQGAIDIQY
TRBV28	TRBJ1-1	ASSQGAGEAF
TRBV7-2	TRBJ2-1	ASSSQAGGGRSYNEQF
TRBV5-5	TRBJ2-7	ASSLVGGTSGLLGREQY
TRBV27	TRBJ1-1	ASSSVHAGGVNTEAF
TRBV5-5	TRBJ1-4	ASSLRDRSEKLF
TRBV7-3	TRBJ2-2	ASSFRSGQGVPGELF
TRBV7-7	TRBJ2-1	ASSFGLAGSYNEQF
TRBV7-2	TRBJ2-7	ASSSETGTYEQY
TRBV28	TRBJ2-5	ASSGAGAGGQETQY
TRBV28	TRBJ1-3	ASSRDRGGNTIY
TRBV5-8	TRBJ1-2	ASSLAGGTGGYT
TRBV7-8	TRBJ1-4	ASSQQGKANEKLF
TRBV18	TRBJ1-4	ASSPARTNEKLF
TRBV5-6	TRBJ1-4	ASRLTGDTTNEKLF
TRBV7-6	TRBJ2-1	ASSLAPPRSGNEQF
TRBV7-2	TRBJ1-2	ASSARDRRGYT
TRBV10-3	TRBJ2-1	AISGRGDNEQF
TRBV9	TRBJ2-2	ASSTQQETNTGELF
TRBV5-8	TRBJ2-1	ASSFRGGLFEQF
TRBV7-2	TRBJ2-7	ASSPRQGNFEQY
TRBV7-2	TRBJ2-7	ASSFLAGGPSAQY
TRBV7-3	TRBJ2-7	ASSPQGGNPYEQY
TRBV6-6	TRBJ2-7	ASSYVAGSYEQY
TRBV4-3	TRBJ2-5	ASSQERLAGGPWETQY
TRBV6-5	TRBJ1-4	ASRKSGNGKLF
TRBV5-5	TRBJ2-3	ASIQGITDTQY